Below, one T cell receptor (beta chain) is given with its context. The entry originates in a study of blood T cell repertoires in COVID-19. Study as a whole: The United States, Italy and Spain provided the acute and convalescent COVID-19 samples.

In the source study's methods: Estimates of nucleated cell counts were drawn from the amplification of reference gene primers. Sequencing used immunoSEQ multiplex PCR; TCRdb keeps in-frame clones, though not all of them. V, J and clone size are taken as reported in that table, and D and trimming were inferred from the DNA itself. The table lists hundreds of thousands of clones, roughly 86% of them singletons, with about 1.2% in the top ten. CDR3 length: 15 amino acids. CDR1 SGHRS and CDR2 YFSETQ come from the germline V gene. After removal of 4 bases from V and 8 bases from J, the junction contained 9 bases not matched to a gene.

Source material: peripheral blood. The chain combines TRBV5-1 with TRBJ1-2; 12 bases are shared with TRBD1. The source of this sequence is a man aged 65-85 years with acute or convalescent COVID-19. The CDR3 protein is CASSIGTGGMGGYTF. CDR3 nucleotide sequence: TGCGCCAGCAGCATCGGGACAGGGGGCATGGGAGGCTACACCTTC.